Below, one TCR beta chain is given with its context. Its antigen is still unknown. This sample was taken from a study of cytomegalovirus exposure and HLA in healthy donors. V was clipped by 3 bases and J by 1 base, with 7 bases between them. The CDR3 runs 15 residues. CDR1 and CDR2 (germline): LNHDA, SQIVND (reference sequence). Findings and limits, study-wide: A prior analysis recorded that most TCR beta V segments were productive about 87% or about 30% of the time. A later analysis by the authors found several of the most significant clusters apparently linked to common viral pathogens.

Primers for the PCR totalled 60 Vbeta and 13 Jbeta. Here immunoSEQ multiplex PCR was the method, and the copy in TCRdb shows in-frame clones only, minus some. The sample contains roughly 150,000 clones, roughly 80% of which appear only once. Sequenced: PBMCs. The receptor was isolated from a man aged 50 or older in good health and CMV-seropositive. The genes are TRBV19 and TRBJ2-6; D remains ambiguous. As DNA, the CDR3 is TGTGCCAGTAGTATCGCCAGGTCTGGGGCCAACGTCCTGACTTTC. Its translation: CASSIARSGANVLTF.